The clone carrying this T cell receptor (beta chain) was recorded at least ten times. The antigen is not known. The CDR3 is cut off 3 residues early in the read; its end comes from the germline J gene. Sequencing input was equivalent genomic DNA from CVID and controls. Sequencing used immunoSEQ multiplex PCR; TCRdb keeps in-frame clones, though not all of them. In total the sample includes about 74,000 clones, none of them seen once. This entry belongs to a study of T cell clonality in common variable immunodeficiency. General study results and limits: Shared TCRbeta clones were fewer between CVID subjects than controls.

The CDR3 runs 15 residues. Germline values: CDR1 LNHDA, CDR2 SQIVND (reference sequence). J lost 5 bases, V lost 3 bases, and 7 bases had no gene match. V gene TRBV19 combines with J gene TRBJ2-5; 9 bases fit TRBD1. This TCR was recovered from a person aged 18 to 75 in good health. The sample was peripheral blood mononuclear cells. The CDR3 sequence: CASSIPGQGGETQYF. Partial CDR3 DNA: TGTGCCAGTAGTATCCCGGGACAGGGTGGGGAGACC.